Listed here are 25 T cell receptor beta chains from one sample, sequenced in a study of T cell responses to AZD1222 COVID-19 vaccine. Clones were sequenced by immunoSEQ multiplex PCR, and TCRdb holds only the in-frame ones, with some missing. The sample has under 200,000 clones; about 90% are singletons. The specimen was peripheral blood, collected 28 days after the second AZD1222 dose. Source of these receptors: an adult who received the AZD1222 COVID-19 vaccine.

This chain uses TRBV6-2 or TRBV6-3 with TRBJ1-1; D remains unclear. Germline CDR1 and CDR2: MNHEY and SVGEGT. The CDR3 consists of 14 residues. V lost 7 bases and J lost 1, with 13 bases in between. CDR3 nucleotides: TGTGCCAGCACCCCACCCGGGGAGAACACTGAAGCTTTCTTT. This translates into CASTPPGENTEAFF.

The chain recombines TRBV7-2 with TRBJ2-1, with 7 bases that match TRBD2. CDR1 is SGHTA, CDR2 FQGNSA, per germline. The CDR3 loop spans 18 amino acids. The J segment lost 6 bases and the V segment lost 4 bases, leaving 18 bases of the junction unmatched. CDR3 region: CASSSPPRPRREGNEQFF. The CDR3 bases are TGTGCCAGCAGCTCCCCACCTCGGCCGCGAAGGGAGGGCAATGAGCAGTTCTTC.

The chain has TRBV4-2 and TRBJ2-1; TRBD2 might be the D (6 bases). The CDR3 spans 20 residues. The germline CDR1 and CDR2 sequences are LGHNA and YNFKEQ. V dropped 3 bases and J dropped 4 bases, with 28 bases sitting between them. CDR3 coding DNA: TGTGCCAGCAGCCAGATAGGCAACGGCCTCGCGGGAATTTTATACAATGAGCAGTTCTTC. It codes for CASSQIGNGLAGILYNEQFF.

The chain has TRBV6-2 or TRBV6-3 and TRBJ1-2, with D possibly being TRBD1 (6 bases). The germline CDR1 and CDR2 sequences are MNHEY and SVGEGT. The CDR3 totals 13 residues. Trimming cost V 2 bases and J 3 bases, with 7 bases left between them. The CDR3 DNA sequence: TGTGCCAGCAGTTACGAGGGGGACTATGGCTACACCTTC. Translating it yields CASSYEGDYGYTF.

The V gene is TRBV11-2, the J gene TRBJ2-3; D is ambiguous. Trimming took 0 bases from V and 6 from J, leaving 7 bases between them. In germline, CDR1 is SGHAT, CDR2 FQNNGV. The CDR3 spans 13 residues. The CDR3 region has the DNA TGTGCCAGCAGCTTAGATCCGACGGATACGCAGTATTTT. Translation: CASSLDPTDTQYF. The variable domain in full, completed from reference TRBV11-2 and TRBJ2-3, reads EAGVAQSPRYKIIEKRQSVAFWCNPISGHATLYWYQQILGQGPKLLIQFQNNGVVDDSQLPKDRFSAERLKGVDSTLKIQPAKLEDSAVYLCASSLDPTDTQYFGPGTRLTVL.

The gene calls are TRBV5-1 and TRBJ1-1, with a weak D call TRBD1 (5 bases). Trimming left V 4 bases short and J 1 base short, with 17 bases between. The germline V gene has CDR1 SGHRS and CDR2 YFSETQ. The CDR3 length is 16 residues. The CDR3 spells CASSRPTTGPNTEAFF. The CDR3 DNA sequence: TGCGCCAGCAGCCGCCCGACTACGGGACCGAACACTGAAGCTTTCTTT.

The rearrangement joins TRBV30 to TRBJ1-1, with TRBD1 identical over 11 bases. The V and J ends lost 4 bases and 4 bases, in that order; junction bases with no gene match: 8. This CDR3 has 15 amino acids. CDR1 and CDR2 from the germline V gene are GTSNPN and SVGIG (reference sequence). CDR3 sequence reads: CAWTGTGGMGTEAFF. The CDR3 DNA sequence: TGTGCCTGGACTGGGACAGGGGGGATGGGCACTGAAGCTTTCTTT.

The chain joins TRBV7-2 to TRBJ2-1; either TRBD1 or TRBD2 may fit D (7 bases each). Germline loops: CDR1 SGHTA, CDR2 FQGNSA. The CDR3 spans 13 residues. V was shortened by 4 bases and J by 8 bases, with 12 bases between the two germline ends. CDR3 residues: CASSSGGGYEQFF. CDR3 in DNA: TGTGCCAGCAGCTCAGGGGGGGGGTATGAGCAGTTCTTC.

The chain links TRBV28 to TRBJ2-7; 9 bases match TRBD1. Germline loops: CDR1 MDHEN, CDR2 SYDVKM. V was clipped by 8 bases and J by 2 bases; unmatched bases: 4. This CDR3 spans 13 amino acids. The CDR3 loop is CASGDRDAYEQYF. CDR3 DNA: TGTGCCAGCGGGGACAGGGACGCCTACGAGCAGTACTTC.

The chain has TRBV5-6 and TRBJ1-5, with 8 bases that match TRBD1. Unmatched junction bases numbered 4, after V lost 4 bases and J lost 1 base. The germline V gene encodes CDR1 SGHDT and CDR2 YYEEEE. CDR3 length: 15 amino acids. CDR3 amino acids: CASSETGVSNQPQHF. CDR3 DNA sequence: TGTGCCAGCAGCGAGACAGGGGTAAGCAATCAGCCCCAGCATTTT.

The rearrangement links TRBV5-1 to TRBJ1-1, with D unresolved. V dropped 0 bases and J dropped 1 base, with 10 bases sitting between them. Germline V CDR1 and CDR2: SGHRS, YFSETQ. The CDR3 has 15 amino acids. The DNA for the CDR3 is TGCGCCAGCAGCTTGGCCGCCGGTAGGAACACTGAAGCTTTCTTT. This sequence encodes CASSLAAGRNTEAFF. Full variable domain (missing parts from reference TRBV5-1 and TRBJ1-1): KAGVTQTPRYLIKTRGQQVTLSCSPISGHRSVSWYQQTPGQGLQFLFEYFSETQRNKGNFPGRFSGRQFSNSRSEMNVSTLELGDSALYLCASSLAAGRNTEAFFGQGTRLTVV.

The chain is built from TRBV3-1 (or the pseudogene TRBV3-2) and TRBJ1-3; D not resolved. Trimming pared 3 bases from V and 0 bases from J, leaving 18 bases between. Germline V gene lookup returns CDR1 LGHDT and CDR2 YNNKEL (reference sequence). The CDR3 spans 18 residues. CDR3 in DNA: TGTGCCAGCAGCCATCTACGTACCATACAGTACTCTGGAAACACCATATATTTT. This translates into CASSHLRTIQYSGNTIYF.

This chain connects TRBV6-2 or TRBV6-3 to TRBJ2-2, with no clear D. Trimming removed 4 bases at V and 5 bases at J, with 8 bases between. Germline CDR1 is MNHEY and CDR2 is SVGEGT. CDR3 length: 13 amino acids. CDR3 nucleotide sequence: TGTGCCAGCAGTTTTCCCGGGACCGGGGAGCTGTTTTTT. Amino acids: CASSFPGTGELFF.

This clone was found once. V gene TRBV6-1 combines with J gene TRBJ1-1, with D tentatively TRBD1 (5 bases). Looked up from germline, CDR1 is MNHNS and CDR2 is SASEGT. Trimming cost V 3 bases and J 1 base, with 12 bases left between them. CDR3 length equals 15 residues. DNA for the CDR3: TGTGCCAGCAGTGACAGGGCCCCGGAGAACACTGAAGCTTTCTTT. It is translated as CASSDRAPENTEAFF.

The chain links TRBV7-2 to TRBJ2-7; the D gene is possibly TRBD1 (6 bases). The CDR3 is 14 amino acids. V dropped 0 bases and J dropped 3 bases, with 9 bases sitting between them. Germline V gene data show CDR1 as SGHTA and CDR2 as FQGNSA. In nucleotides, the CDR3 is TGTGCCAGCAGCTTAGCGGGGGCCCGCTACGAGCAGTACTTC. It specifies CASSLAGARYEQYF.

CDR3 in amino acids: CASSLLSRAAHNSPLHF. The CDR3 DNA is TGTGCCAGCAGCCTATTGAGCCGGGCCGCCCATAATTCACCCCTCCACTTT. The rearrangement links TRBV14 to TRBJ1-6; D is ambiguous. Germline CDR1 reads SGHDN; CDR2 reads FVKESK. There are 17 residues in the CDR3. Trimming removed 4 bases from V and 5 bases from J, with 18 bases in between.

The genes are TRBV27 and TRBJ2-2; D is undetermined. Germline values: CDR1 MNHEY, CDR2 SMNVEV (reference sequence). This CDR3 has 16 residues. Trimming removed 1 base from V and 0 bases from J, with 9 bases in between. CDR3 sequence reads: CASSLFETANTGELFF. The CDR3 DNA reads as TGTGCCAGCAGTTTATTCGAGACGGCGAACACCGGGGAGCTGTTTTTT.

The V and J genes are TRBV19 and TRBJ2-1; 8 bases agree with TRBD2. V gave up 1 base and J gave up 7 bases; unmatched junction bases: 3. The length of the CDR3 is 14 residues. Per germline, CDR1 LNHDA and CDR2 SQIVND (reference sequence). The CDR3 reads CASSIAGGPNEQFF. The CDR3 DNA sequence: TGTGCCAGTAGTATAGCGGGGGGGCCTAATGAGCAGTTCTTC.

This chain uses TRBV13 with TRBJ2-5; D ambiguous. The germline V and J ends were trimmed by 0 bases and 2 bases, with 10 bases remaining between them. Germline V gene lookup returns CDR1 PRHDT and CDR2 FYEKMQ (reference sequence). CDR3 size: 15 residues. Here the CDR3 DNA reads TGTGCCAGCAGCTTAGGGATTAGACTTCAAGAGACCCAGTACTTC. Protein: CASSLGIRLQETQYF.

This clone was detected once. The genes are TRBV5-1 and TRBJ1-6; no reliable D call. Trimming took off 5 bases at V and 2 bases at J, with 23 bases between the two ends. This CDR3 region has 19 residues. The germline CDR1 and CDR2 sequences are SGHRS and YFSETQ. The CDR3 DNA sequence: TGCGCCAGCAGTTTTGGGTCCGAGTACGGGGAACCCTATAATTCACCCCTCCACTTT. Protein: CASSFGSEYGEPYNSPLHF. Filled out from reference TRBV5-1 and TRBJ1-6, the complete variable domain reads KAGVTQTPRYLIKTRGQQVTLSCSPISGHRSVSWYQQTPGQGLQFLFEYFSETQRNKGNFPGRFSGRQFSNSRSEMNVSTLELGDSALYLCASSFGSEYGEPYNSPLHFGNGTRLTVT.

J is TRBJ1-2 and V is TRBV30, with D possibly being TRBD1 (5 bases). The V end lost 1 base, the J end lost 7 bases, and 10 bases lay between the germline ends. This CDR3 region has 12 residues. Germline CDR1 and CDR2: GTSNPN and SVGIG (reference sequence). The CDR3: CAWSAGWAGYTF. In DNA form, the CDR3 reads TGTGCCTGGAGTGCAGGGTGGGCTGGCTACACCTTC.

J is TRBJ1-6 and V is TRBV28; D remains unclear. Germline V gene lookup returns CDR1 MDHEN and CDR2 SYDVKM. The CDR3 sequence is 13 residues long. The V and J ends lost 5 bases and 11 bases respectively, with 13 bases between them. CDR3 in DNA: TGTGCCAGCAGTCCCCAGACATTCCCACCCCTCCACTTT. This sequence encodes CASSPQTFPPLHF.

The chain uses TRBV2 and TRBJ1-1; D possibly corresponds to TRBD1 (6 bases). V was cut by 6 bases and J by 3 bases, with 14 bases left in between. This CDR3 spans 14 amino acids. The germline CDR1 and CDR2 sequences are SNHLY and FYNNEI. The CDR3 loop is CASRKQGSDTEAFF. The CDR3 DNA reads TGTGCCAGCAGAAAACAGGGATCGGACACTGAAGCTTTCTTT.

V gene TRBV10-3 combines with J gene TRBJ1-2; D is possibly TRBD1 (6 bases). V was pared by 4 bases and J by 2 bases, with 11 bases between. Germline CDR1 is ENHRY and CDR2 is SYGVKD. The CDR3 is 14 residues long. The CDR3 DNA reads as TGTGCCATCAGTGTCGGGGGCGGAAACTATGGCTACACCTTC. Amino acids: CAISVGGGNYGYTF.

J is TRBJ2-2 and V is TRBV3-1 (or the pseudogene TRBV3-2); D possibly corresponds to TRBD1 (6 bases). CDR1 is LGHDT, CDR2 YNNKEL, per germline (reference sequence). There are 14 residues in the CDR3. Trimming stripped 0 bases from V and 6 bases from J, with 8 bases between. CDR3 DNA sequence: TGTGCCAGCAGCCAAGATCAGGGGTCCGGGGAGCTGTTTTTT. Protein: CASSQDQGSGELFF.